What follows are 2 T cell receptor beta chains derived from one specimen sequenced in a study of CD8 T cells in ankylosing spondylitis. Regarding the study as a whole: The study identified a TCR beta motif of several highly homologous variants that appeared characteristic of ankylosing spondylitis blood.

Their cognate antigens are unknown. A single record per CDR3 protein comes from TCRdb applying MiXCR to the 5' RACE reads. Of about 510,000 distinct CDR3 sequences listed, under 5.5% are singletons. The source material was blood, either unsorted or a sorted T cell fraction (not recorded which). The receptors here all came from a male donor with ankylosing spondylitis.

This clonotype has a handful of counts. The V gene is TRBV7-2, the J gene TRBJ2-5, with 7 bases fitting TRBD2. Per the germline V gene, CDR1 is SGHTA and CDR2 is FQGNSA. Trimming took 0 bases from V and 5 from J; bases not matched to a gene: 6. The CDR3 sequence is 15 residues long. Here the CDR3 DNA reads TGTGCCAGCAGCTTAGCGGGGGGAGGGTGGGAGACCCAGTACTTC. This codes for CASSLAGGGWETQYF.

This clonotype was detected many times. At one of its ends the junction is not consistent with the germline gene, which may arise from a read error. This sequence joins TRBV7-7 and TRBJ2-2, with D uncertain. From germline, CDR1 is SSHAT and CDR2 FNYEAQ (reference sequence). The CDR3 covers 12 residues. The chain's CDR3 is CASSPASGELFF. The CDR3 DNA reads TGTGCTAGCAGCCCGGCCTCCGGGGAGCTGTTTTTT.